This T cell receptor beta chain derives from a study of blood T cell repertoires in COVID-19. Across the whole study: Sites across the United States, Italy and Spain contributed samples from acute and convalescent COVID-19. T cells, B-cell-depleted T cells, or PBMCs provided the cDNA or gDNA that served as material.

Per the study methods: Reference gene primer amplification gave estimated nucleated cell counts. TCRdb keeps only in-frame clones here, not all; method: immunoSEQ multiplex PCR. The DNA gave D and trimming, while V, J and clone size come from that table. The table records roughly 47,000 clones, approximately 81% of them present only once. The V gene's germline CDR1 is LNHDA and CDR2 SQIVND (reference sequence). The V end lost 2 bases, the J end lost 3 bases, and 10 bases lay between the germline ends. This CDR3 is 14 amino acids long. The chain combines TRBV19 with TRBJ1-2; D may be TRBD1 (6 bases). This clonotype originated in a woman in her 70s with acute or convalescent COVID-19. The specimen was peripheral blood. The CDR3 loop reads CASSIRGADYGYTF. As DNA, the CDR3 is TGTGCCAGTAGTATACGGGGGGCGGACTATGGCTACACCTTC.